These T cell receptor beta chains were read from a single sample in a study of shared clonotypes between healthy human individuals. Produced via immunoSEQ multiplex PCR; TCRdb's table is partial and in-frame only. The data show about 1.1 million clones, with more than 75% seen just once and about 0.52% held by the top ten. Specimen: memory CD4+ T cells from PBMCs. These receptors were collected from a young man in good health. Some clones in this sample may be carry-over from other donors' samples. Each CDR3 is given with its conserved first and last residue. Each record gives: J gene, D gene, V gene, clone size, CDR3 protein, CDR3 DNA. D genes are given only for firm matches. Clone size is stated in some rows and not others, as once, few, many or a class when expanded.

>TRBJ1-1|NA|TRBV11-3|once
CASSSPGDTEAFF
TGTGCCAGCAGCTCCCCCGGGGACACTGAAGCTTTCTTT
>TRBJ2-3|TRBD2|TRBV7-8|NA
CASSLGVSGSLTDTQYF
TGTGCCAGCAGCTTAGGGGTTAGCGGGAGTCTGACAGATACGCAGTATTTT
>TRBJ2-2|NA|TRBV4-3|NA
CASSQVINTGELFF
TGCGCCAGCAGCCAAGTAATTAACACCGGGGAGCTGTTTTTT
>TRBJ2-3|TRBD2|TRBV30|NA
CACFLAGGSTDTQYF
TGTGCCTGCTTCCTAGCGGGAGGGAGCACAGATACGCAGTATTTT
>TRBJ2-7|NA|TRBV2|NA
CASSEDRHISYEQYF
TGTGCCAGCAGTGAAGACCGACATATATCGTACGAGCAGTACTTC
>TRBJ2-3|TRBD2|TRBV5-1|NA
CASSFQPASGRASDTQYF
TGCGCCAGCAGCTTCCAGCCCGCTAGCGGGAGGGCCTCGGATACGCAGTATTTT
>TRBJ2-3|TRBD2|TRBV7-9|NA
CASSLWEGSSHTQYF
TGTGCCAGCAGCTTGTGGGAGGGCTCTAGCCATACGCAGTATTTT
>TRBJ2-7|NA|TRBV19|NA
CASSIQVHLSYEQYF
TGTGCCAGTAGTATTCAGGTCCATCTCTCCTACGAGCAGTACTTC
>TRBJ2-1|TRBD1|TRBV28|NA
CASSSIRDRNNEQFF
TGTGCCAGCAGTTCCATCAGGGACAGAAACAATGAGCAGTTCTTC
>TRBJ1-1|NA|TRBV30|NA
CAWSVSRNTEAFF
TGTGCCTGGAGTGTTTCCCGGAACACTGAAGCTTTCTTT
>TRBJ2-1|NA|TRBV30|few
CAWMDYNEQFF
TGTGCCTGGATGGATTACAATGAGCAGTTCTTC
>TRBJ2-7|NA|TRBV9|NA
CASSVSSHWTYEQYF
TGTGCCAGCAGCGTCAGTTCTCACTGGACCTACGAGCAGTACTTC
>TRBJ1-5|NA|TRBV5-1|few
CASSLGSGWDQPQHF
TGCGCCAGCAGCTTGGGGTCCGGTTGGGACCAGCCCCAGCATTTT
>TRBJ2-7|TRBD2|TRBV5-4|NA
CASSLLGLAGPQYF
TGTGCCAGCAGCTTGTTAGGACTAGCGGGACCGCAGTACTTC
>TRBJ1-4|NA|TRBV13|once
CASSLSSGNNEKLFF
TGTGCCAGCAGCTTATCATCGGGAAATAATGAAAAACTGTTTTTT
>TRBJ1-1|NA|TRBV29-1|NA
CSGGGGTEAFF
TGCAGCGGGGGCGGGGGAACTGAAGCTTTCTTT
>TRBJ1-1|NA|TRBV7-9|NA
CASSLGEGSLGWGNTEAFF
TGTGCCAGCAGCTTAGGTGAGGGCAGTCTCGGATGGGGGAACACTGAAGCTTTCTTT
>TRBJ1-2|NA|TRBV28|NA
CASSLAGYNYGYTF
TGTGCCAGCAGCTTAGCAGGGTACAACTATGGCTACACCTTC
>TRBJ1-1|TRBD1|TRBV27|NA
CASKIRGIGNTEAFF
TGTGCCAGTAAGATCAGGGGGATAGGGAACACTGAAGCTTTCTTT
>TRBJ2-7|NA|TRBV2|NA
CASSRQEPTQQYF
TGTGCCAGCAGTCGACAGGAACCTACGCAGCAGTACTTC
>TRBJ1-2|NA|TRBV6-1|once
CASSESSPYGYTF
TGTGCCAGCAGTGAAAGTTCTCCTTATGGCTACACCTTC
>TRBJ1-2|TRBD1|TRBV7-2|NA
CASSSSPDRLYTF
TGTGCCAGCAGCTCCTCCCCGGACAGGCTCTACACCTTC
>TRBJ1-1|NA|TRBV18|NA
CASSPTNVLGNTEAFF
TGTGCCAGCTCACCTACAAACGTACTAGGGAACACTGAAGCTTTCTTT
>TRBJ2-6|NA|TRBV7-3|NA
CASAPPGANVLTF
TGTGCCAGTGCCCCCCCTGGGGCCAACGTCCTGACTTTC
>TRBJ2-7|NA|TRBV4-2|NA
CASSQGTRTASEQYF
TGTGCCAGCAGCCAGGGGACCCGGACGGCCTCCGAGCAGTACTTC
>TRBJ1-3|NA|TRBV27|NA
CASSLGPGNTIYF
TGTGCCAGCAGTTTAGGCCCCGGAAACACCATATATTTT
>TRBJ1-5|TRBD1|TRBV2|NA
CASSGPGQGHQPQHF
TGTGCCAGCAGTGGGCCGGGACAGGGACATCAGCCCCAGCATTTT
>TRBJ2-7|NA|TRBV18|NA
CASSPATSNEQYF
TGTGCCAGCTCACCAGCCACTAGCAACGAGCAGTACTTC
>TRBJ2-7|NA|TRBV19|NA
CASSSGTHYEQYF
TGTGCCAGTAGTAGCGGGACACATTACGAGCAGTACTTC
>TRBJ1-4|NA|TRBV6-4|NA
CASSARGEKLFF
TGTGCCAGCAGTGCCCGCGGGGAAAAACTGTTTTTT
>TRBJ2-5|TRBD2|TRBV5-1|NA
CASSRAGGIGETQYF
TGCGCCAGCAGCAGAGCGGGAGGGATTGGGGAGACCCAGTACTTC
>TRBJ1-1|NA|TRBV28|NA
CASSSSGQVTAFF
TGTGCCAGCAGTTCGTCCGGACAAGTGACAGCTTTCTTT
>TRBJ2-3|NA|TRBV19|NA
CASSIGDTQYF
TGTGCCAGTAGTATCGGAGATACGCAGTATTTT
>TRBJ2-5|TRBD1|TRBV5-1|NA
CASSRGQGRETQYF
TGCGCCAGCAGCAGGGGACAGGGCAGGGAGACCCAGTACTTC
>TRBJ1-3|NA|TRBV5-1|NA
CASSPGTHGNTIYF
TGCGCCAGCAGCCCCGGGACACACGGAAACACCATATATTTT
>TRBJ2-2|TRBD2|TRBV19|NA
CASSKGGKTGELFF
TGTGCCAGTAGTAAGGGAGGGAAAACCGGGGAGCTGTTTTTT
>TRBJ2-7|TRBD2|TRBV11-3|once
CASSQRGTSGSEQYF
TGTGCCAGCAGCCAACGTGGGACTAGCGGGAGCGAGCAGTACTTC